The subject of this entry is one TCR beta chain. Its antigen remains unknown. Genes and germline are mouse. Read data end 4 residues before the CDR3 end; the end is taken from the germline J gene. The V segment lost 6 bases and the J segment 1 base; nucleotides outside the gene matches: 3. The CDR3 is made up of 16 amino acids. The germline gives CDR1 SNHLY, CDR2 FYNGKV (reference sequence). This sample is part of a study of CD8+ T cells in alopecia areata. Findings and limits, study-wide: Alphabeta T cells residing in normal skin are also sequenced in scalp samples.

Reverse transcribed after extraction, RNA yielded cDNA as the sequencing template. Measured with immunoSEQ multiplex PCR; TCRdb has only the in-frame clones, and not every one. The sample presents around 100,000 clones, none singletons. The clonotype comes from a C3H/HeJ mouse with alopecia areata. The strain's MHC: H2-k. Sequencing was carried out using lesional skin. The genes are TRBV3 and TRBJ2-3; 14 bases are a match to TRBD2. CDR3 amino acids: CASRRDWGGGAETLYF. The DNA read from the CDR3 is TGTGCCAGCAGGAGGGACTGGGGGGGCGGTGCAGAA.